This T cell receptor beta chain was observed in a study of CD8 T cells in ankylosing spondylitis. A remark on this clonotype: Its antigen is not known.

Quantitative 5'-RACE with molecular barcodes generated TCR beta libraries. Each CDR3 protein gets one entry after TCRdb re-called the 5' RACE reads with MiXCR. The table includes 800,000 to 900,000 distinct CDR3 sequences, roughly 10% detected once. Whole-study findings and limits: Earlier authors reported some of these motif variants in reactive arthritis synovial fluid and blood. A TCR beta motif of under 10 highly homologous variants appeared characteristic of ankylosing spondylitis blood.

With 7 bases clipped from V and 2 bases from J, the junction kept 1 base outside the gene matches. The CDR3 length is 13 residues. The germline gives CDR1 MNHNS, CDR2 SASEGT. This TCR derives from a male donor with ankylosing spondylitis. Sequenced material: blood, either unsorted or a sorted T cell fraction (not recorded which). The chain couples TRBV6-1 to TRBJ2-1; 8 bases map to TRBD1. The CDR3 sequence is CASMDRAYNEQFF. The CDR3, as DNA: TGTGCCAGCATGGACAGGGCCTACAATGAGCAGTTCTTC.